This TCR beta chain came from a study of CD8 T cells in Susac syndrome. With random hexamers, reverse transcription was performed on about 0.5 to 1 ug of RNA. TCR beta CDR3 was amplified by immunoSEQ covering 54 Vbeta and 13 Jbeta. TCRdb re-called the immunoSEQ multiplex PCR reads with MiXCR, one entry per CDR3 protein. The sample includes 180,000 or so distinct CDR3 sequences, about 95% of them seen just once. TCR beta from blood CD8+ and CD4+ T cells was sequenced. The multiple sclerosis controls were treatment-naive patients, and their relapsing-remitting disease was stable or active. TEMRA cells underwent FACS enrichment and CD8+ and CD4+ T cells underwent negative isolation. This TCR came from a human donor with multiple sclerosis. Specimen: CD4+ T cells from PBMCs.

The CDR3 is CASSLWAGTSGSNEQFF. Here the CDR3 DNA reads TGCGCCAGCAGCTTGTGGGCCGGGACTAGCGGATCAAATGAGCAGTTCTTC. The chain carries TRBV5-1 and TRBJ2-1; 11 bases fit TRBD2. V lost 1 base to trimming and J lost 7 bases; unmatched junction nucleotides: 10. Germline V gene data show CDR1 as SGHRS and CDR2 as YFSETQ. The CDR3 totals 17 residues.